The 16 T cell receptor beta chains given below trace back to one sample, sequenced in a study of tumor and adjacent non-tumor tissue in lung cancer. Three rounds of nested PCR, following a modified ARM-PCR protocol, produced the TCRbeta library. One entry per CDR3 protein, called by TCRdb with MiXCR from the multiplex PCR reads. The repertoire holds tens of thousands of distinct CDR3 sequences, over 60% seen once, with under 9.5% in the top ten. The template was RNA from unsorted bulk tissue. Sequencing was performed on lung tumor tissue. The receptors here all came from a middle-aged woman with non-small cell lung cancer.

Concerning this clonotype: A much more abundant neighbour one base away suggests this may be a read error. The V gene is TRBV5-4, the J gene TRBJ2-1; TRBD2 matches 8 bases. Per the germline V gene, CDR1 is SGHNT and CDR2 is YYREEE (reference sequence). The CDR3 sequence is 15 residues long. Here the CDR3 DNA reads TGTGCCAGCAGCTCGACCGGGACTAGTCGCAATGAGCGGTTCTTC. Its protein is CASSSTGTSRNERFF.

This clonotype was seen ten or more times. The rearrangement joins TRBV4-1 to TRBJ2-1, with TRBD1 as a possible D gene (6 bases). The CDR3 has 12 amino acids. Germline CDR1 MGHRA, CDR2 YSYEKL. Trimming removed 6 bases from V and 13 bases from J, with 16 bases in between. Here the CDR3 reads CASSPTGWDQFF. CDR3 DNA: TGCGCCAGCAGTCCCACAGGGTGGGATCAGTTCTTC.

This clonotype was detected many times. The chain employs TRBV28 and TRBJ1-2; TRBD1 matches at 9 bases. V dropped 5 bases and J dropped 8; count of bases not matched to a gene: 12. Germline V CDR1 and CDR2: MDHEN, SYDVKM. CDR3 length: 15 amino acids. CDR3 loop: CASSSFNDRGTGYTF. CDR3 in DNA: TGTGCCAGCAGTAGTTTTAACGACAGGGGGACGGGCTACACCTTC.

As to this clonotype: The germline gene is not matched at one end of the junction; a read error may be the cause. This rearrangement joins TRBV12-3 or TRBV12-4 to TRBJ2-2; weak D call: TRBD1 (6 bases). This CDR3 contains 14 residues. The CDR3 here is CASTGDMVTGELFF. Here the CDR3 DNA reads TGTGCCAGCACCGGGGACATGGTCACCGGGGAGCTGTTCTTT.

Points on this clonotype: A junction end diverges from the germline sequence, so it may reflect a read error. CDR3 nucleotides: TGTGCCAGCAAGCTAGCGGGGACATACGGGCAGTACTTC. Residues: CASKLAGTYGQYF. This sequence joins TRBV6-5 and TRBJ2-7; 9 nucleotides line up with TRBD2. CDR3 length: 13 amino acids. Germline V gives CDR1 MNHEY, CDR2 SVGAGI.

The rearrangement uses TRBV10-3 and TRBJ2-7; 7 bases are a match to TRBD2. V lost 6 bases and J lost 3; bases outside the gene matches: 11. The CDR3 sequence is 15 residues long. In germline, CDR1 is ENHRY, CDR2 SYGVKD. In nucleotides, the CDR3 is TGTGCCATCAGGGAGGGCGCCGGGGGGAGCTACGAGCAGTACTTC. Encoded protein: CAIREGAGGSYEQYF.

The chain recombines TRBV11-3 with TRBJ2-1; tentatively, D is TRBD2 (7 bases). CDR1 is SGHNT, CDR2 YENEEA, per germline. The CDR3 spans 14 residues. CDR3: CVSGWGGLYNEQFF. The CDR3 nucleotides read TGTGTTAGCGGTTGGGGGGGCCTATACAATGAGCAGTTCTTC.

As concerns this clonotype: One end of the junction does not line up with germline, which may come from a read error. This sequence joins TRBV11-2 and TRBJ2-1; no clear D. CDR3 length equals 16 residues. CDR1 and CDR2 (germline): SGHAT, FQNNGV. The CDR3 protein is CASSLAWAGSYNEQFF. The CDR3 DNA is TGTGCTAGCAGCTTAGCATGGGCAGGCTCCTACAATGAGCAGTTCTTC.

In regard to this clonotype: Lacking the conserved final phenylalanine or tryptophan, this CDR3 likely reflects a read error. The chain is built from TRBV6-5 and TRBJ1-6; 7 bases map to TRBD1. CDR3 length: 16 amino acids. Germline CDR1 is MNHEY and CDR2 is SVGAGI. This CDR3 reads CASRPRDSSYNSSLHS. CDR3 bases: TGTGCCAGTAGGCCGAGGGACAGCTCCTATAATTCATCCCTCCACTCT.

This clonotype has ten or more counts. This CDR3 is CAISESAGASTDTQYF. The CDR3 nucleotides are TGTGCCATCAGTGAGTCCGCGGGAGCTAGCACAGATACGCAGTATTTT. The rearrangement uses TRBV10-3 and TRBJ2-3, with TRBD2 matching 7 bases. Germline trimming cut 0 bases from V and 0 bases from J; bases unmatched to any gene: 3. The V gene's germline CDR1 is ENHRY and CDR2 SYGVKD. CDR3 length equals 16 residues.

Of note for this clonotype: A junction end diverges from the germline sequence, so it may reflect a read error. The chain uses TRBV11-3 and TRBJ2-7; 8 nucleotides match TRBD1. CDR3 length: 14 residues. Per the germline V gene, CDR1 is SGHNT and CDR2 is YENEEA. The CDR3 DNA is TGTACCAGCAGCCCCGGACAGGGATCCTGCGAGCAGTACTTC. It yields the protein CTSSPGQGSCEQYF.

A single count supports this clonotype. The genes are TRBV2 and TRBJ1-6; D gene unclear. Germline CDR1 and CDR2: SNHLY and FYNNEI. The CDR3 is 12 residues long. Trimming stripped 6 bases from V and 7 bases from J, with 7 bases between. The chain's CDR3 is CASSVTNSPLHF. As DNA, the CDR3 is TGTGCCAGCAGCGTTACGAATTCACCCCTCCACTTT.

With respect to this clonotype: One end of the junction is discordant with germline, which a read error may explain. The chain has TRBV20-1 and TRBJ2-1; 9 bases map to TRBD1. Germline V gene lookup returns CDR1 DFQATT and CDR2 SNEGSKA (reference sequence). CDR3 size: 14 residues. The DNA for the CDR3 is TGCAGTGCCTCCGGGACAGGGTTGGGTAATGAGCGGTTCTTC. Translated, it gives CSASGTGLGNERFF.

To note about this clonotype: A read error may account for a junction end that differs from germline. J is TRBJ1-6 and V is TRBV12-5; possible D gene TRBD1, 6 bases. Germline V gene sequence: CDR1 LGHNT, CDR2 FRNRAP. The CDR3 runs 13 residues. CDR3 protein: CASGLIQGSPLQF. In DNA form, the CDR3 reads TGTGCTAGTGGTTTGATACAGGGTTCACCCCTCCAATTT.

In the case of this clonotype: A read error may produce the germline difference seen at one junction end. The genes are TRBV29-1 and TRBJ2-3; the match to TRBD1 covers 8 bases. In germline, CDR1 is SQVTM, CDR2 ANQGSEA. This CDR3 spans 13 amino acids. In DNA form, the CDR3 reads TGTAGCGTGAGACAGGGGACCACAGATACGCAGTATTTT. Translated, it gives CSVRQGTTDTQYF.

The rearrangement uses TRBV6-1 and TRBJ2-2; TRBD2 is a possible D gene (6 bases). Trimming removed 5 bases from V and 3 bases from J, with 16 bases in between. CDR1 MNHNS and CDR2 SASEGT come from the germline V gene. The CDR3 contains 16 residues. DNA of the CDR3: TGTGCCAGCAGTACACACGGGACTGGGGACACCGGGGAGCTGTTTTTT. It yields the protein CASSTHGTGDTGELFF.